This TCR beta chain was sequenced in a study of cytomegalovirus exposure and HLA in healthy donors. The PCR was carried out with 60 Vbeta primers and 13 Jbeta primers. TCRdb's table, derived via immunoSEQ multiplex PCR, lists solely in-frame clones and lacks some. The profile covers about 130,000 clones, with around 77% appearing a single time and more than 0.95% taken by the ten largest. The CDR3 sequence is 15 residues long. Germline CDR1 ENHRY, CDR2 SYGVKD. V lost 6 bases to trimming and J lost 1 base, with 12 bases between them. V is TRBV10-3 and J is TRBJ2-2, with D possibly being TRBD1 (6 bases). This clonotype was obtained from a man over 45 in good health and CMV-seronegative. The sequencing sample was made of PBMCs. The DNA for the CDR3 is TGTGCCATCAGCCCTTCCAGGGGGAACACCGGGGAGCTGTTTTTT. This sequence encodes CAISPSRGNTGELFF.